This passage covers 20 T cell receptor beta chains from one sample sequenced in a study of T-cell reconstitution after alpha-beta-depleted transplantation in children. Preparation of the TCRbeta library used unique molecular identifiers. TCRdb recomputed calls from the PCR reads with MiXCR, one row per CDR3 protein. The repertoire holds some 460,000 distinct CDR3 sequences, with 16% as singletons. This material consisted of PBMCs, mostly from graft donor cells, taken 360 days after TCRalphabeta/CD19-depleted stem cell transplant. These receptors originate from a boy under three years old who had a stem cell transplant for Wiskott-Aldrich syndrome, so the T cells may come from the graft donor.

V usage is TRBV24-1 and J usage is TRBJ2-1, with TRBD2 identical over 7 bases. J gave up 0 bases and V 5 bases, and 3 bases lay outside the gene matches. CDR3 length equals 15 residues. The germline gives CDR1 KGHDR, CDR2 SFDVKD. CDR3 DNA sequence: TGTGCCACCAGTGGGAGCGGGGTCTCCTACAATGAGCAGTTCTTC. Its translation: CATSGSGVSYNEQFF.

V usage is TRBV29-1 and J usage is TRBJ2-7; TRBD1 aligns across 8 bases. This CDR3 comprises 12 residues. Germline values: CDR1 SQVTM, CDR2 ANQGSEA. Trimming took 2 bases from V and 7 from J; bases not matched to a gene: 4. CDR3 sequence: CSVEQGAGEQYF. In DNA form, the CDR3 reads TGCAGCGTTGAACAGGGGGCGGGTGAGCAGTACTTC.

The chain employs TRBV5-1 and TRBJ2-2; possible D gene TRBD1, 7 bases. The V end was cut by 2 bases, the J end by 6 bases, with 14 bases between. In germline, CDR1 is SGHRS, CDR2 YFSETQ. This CDR3 contains 15 residues. The CDR3 region has the DNA TGCGCCAGCAGCTTATACAGGGGAGGATCCGGGGAGCTGTTTTTT. Amino acid sequence: CASSLYRGGSGELFF.

The chain carries TRBV5-1 and TRBJ2-1; 8 bases map to TRBD1. Trimming cost V 1 base and J 0 bases; bases outside gene matches: 9. From germline, CDR1 is SGHRS and CDR2 YFSETQ. This CDR3 is built from 18 residues. The CDR3 DNA follows: TGCGCCAGCAGCTTGTCCCCACAGGGGGAGGCCTCCTACAATGAGCAGTTCTTC. Its translation is CASSLSPQGEASYNEQFF.

The chain employs TRBV5-1 and TRBJ2-1; the D gene is possibly TRBD1 (6 bases). Between the trimmed V and J ends, which lost 5 bases and 1 base, there was a span of 10 bases. Germline V gives CDR1 SGHRS, CDR2 YFSETQ. The CDR3 is made up of 14 amino acids. The CDR3 is CASRSGESYNEQFF. For the CDR3, the DNA is TGCGCCAGCAGGTCAGGGGAGTCCTACAATGAGCAGTTCTTC.

This clonotype turned up a few times. The chain combines TRBV7-9 with TRBJ1-1, with a weak D call TRBD1 (6 bases). The CDR3 length is 14 residues. With 6 bases removed from V and 1 base from J, the gap between germline ends came to 12 bases. Germline V gene lookup returns CDR1 SEHNR and CDR2 FQNEAQ (reference sequence). CDR3 protein: CASRYWTENTEAFF. The CDR3 DNA is TGTGCCAGCAGGTACTGGACAGAGAACACTGAAGCTTTCTTT.

The chain uses TRBV24-1 and TRBJ2-2; D not resolved. The germline V gene has CDR1 KGHDR and CDR2 SFDVKD. Trimming removed 2 bases from V and 7 bases from J, with 7 bases in between. The length of the CDR3 is 13 residues. In nucleotides, the CDR3 is TGTGCCACCAGTGATTCCTGGTACGGGGAGCTGTTTTTT. It encodes CATSDSWYGELFF.

This clonotype appeared once. The chain carries TRBV20-1 and TRBJ2-2; 7 bases agree with TRBD1. The V segment lost 0 bases and the J segment 1 base; nucleotides outside the gene matches: 5. This CDR3 has 16 residues. CDR1 and CDR2 (germline): DFQATT, SNEGSKA (reference sequence). The CDR3 spells CSARDLAGGNTGELFF. The CDR3 region has the DNA TGCAGTGCTAGAGATTTGGCAGGGGGGAACACCGGGGAGCTGTTTTTT.

This clonotype has a handful of counts. The chain has TRBV30 and TRBJ2-1; D is uncertain. The CDR3 is made up of 8 amino acids. V gave up 1 base and J gave up 11 bases, with 0 bases separating them. The V gene's germline CDR1 is GTSNPN and CDR2 SVGIG (reference sequence). The CDR3 bases are TGTGCCTGGAGTGAGCAGTTCTTC. Its protein product is CAWSEQFF.

This clonotype was detected only a few times. The chain combines TRBV29-1 with TRBJ2-7; D gene ambiguous. Per germline, CDR1 SQVTM and CDR2 ANQGSEA. V lost 3 bases, J lost 5 bases, and 11 bases lay in between. CDR3 length equals 12 residues. CDR3 sequence (DNA): TGCAGCGTTGACGATCCATCTCACGAGCAGTACTTC. It is translated as CSVDDPSHEQYF.

The genes are TRBV12-3 or TRBV12-4 and TRBJ2-1; TRBD1 matches at 11 bases. The CDR3 consists of 16 residues. The V and J ends lost 7 bases and 3 bases, in that order; junction bases with no gene match: 8. The CDR3 region is CASTPRTGGYYNEQFF. The CDR3 DNA sequence: TGTGCCAGCACCCCACGGACAGGGGGCTACTACAATGAGCAGTTCTTC.

V gene TRBV24-1 combines with J gene TRBJ1-1, with D uncertain. The germline V gene has CDR1 KGHDR and CDR2 SFDVKD. V dropped 0 bases and J dropped 7 bases, with 11 bases sitting between them. This CDR3 comprises 14 residues. The CDR3 DNA follows: TGTGCCACCAGTGATTTGCCACCCCAAAATGAAGCTTTCTTT. Translating it yields CATSDLPPQNEAFF.

This clonotype has just a few counts. This chain joins TRBV7-8 and TRBJ2-7; tentative D call: TRBD2 (5 bases). Looked up from germline, CDR1 is SGHVS and CDR2 is FQNEAQ. V was pared by 2 bases and J by 3 bases, with 14 bases between. The CDR3 loop spans 15 amino acids. The CDR3 loop reads CASSLKAAVFYEQYF. In DNA form, the CDR3 reads TGTGCCAGCAGCTTAAAAGCGGCGGTCTTCTACGAGCAGTACTTC.

The chain links TRBV7-6 to TRBJ2-2; weak D call: TRBD2 (5 bases). V gave up 5 bases and J gave up 4 bases, with 17 bases separating them. Germline V gene lookup returns CDR1 SGHVS and CDR2 FNYEAQ. This CDR3 has 16 amino acids. The CDR3 DNA reads as TGTGCCAGCAGCCTAGTGGAGACCGAGGGCACCGGGGAGCTGTTTTTT. Translated, it gives CASSLVETEGTGELFF.

This clonotype was counted a few times. The V call is TRBV29-1, the J call TRBJ2-1; D is undetermined. Germline CDR1 and CDR2: SQVTM and ANQGSEA. V was shortened by 3 bases and J by 9 bases, with 9 bases between the two germline ends. The CDR3 contains 11 residues. CDR3 DNA sequence: TGCAGCGTTGATTCGGTAGGTGAGCAGTTCTTC. This codes for CSVDSVGEQFF.

This clonotype was seen many times. CDR3 protein: CSARGSSNYGYTF. Here the CDR3 DNA reads TGCAGTGCTAGAGGAAGTTCTAACTATGGCTACACCTTC. The chain is built from TRBV20-1 and TRBJ1-2, with unresolved D. V gave up 1 base and J gave up 0 bases, with 6 bases separating them. The CDR3 consists of 13 residues. CDR1 and CDR2 (germline): DFQATT, SNEGSKA (reference sequence).

This clonotype was counted a few times. The chain recombines TRBV9 with TRBJ2-1, with TRBD2 matching 11 bases. Germline lookup yields CDR1 SGDLS and CDR2 YYNGEE. The CDR3 sequence is 15 residues long. V shed 0 bases and J 6 bases; nucleotides not matched to a gene: 2. In DNA form, the CDR3 reads TGTGCCAGCAGCGTAGGTCTAGCGGGAGGCAATGAGCAGTTCTTC. It translates to CASSVGLAGGNEQFF.

The chain links TRBV20-1 to TRBJ2-3, with a tentative D call TRBD2 (7 bases). V gave up 1 base and J gave up 8 bases, with 19 bases separating them. The CDR3 has 15 residues. In germline, CDR1 is DFQATT, CDR2 SNEGSKA (reference sequence). CDR3 region: CSARGGGGRAGTQYF. The CDR3 region has the DNA TGCAGTGCTAGAGGTGGAGGGGGGAGGGCCGGTACGCAGTATTTT.

V and J are TRBV11-2 and TRBJ1-2, with D possibly being TRBD1 (6 bases). Trimming cost V 1 base and J 3 bases, with 15 bases left between them. CDR3 length equals 16 residues. The germline CDR1 and CDR2 sequences are SGHAT and FQNNGV. CDR3 sequence (DNA): TGTGCCAGCAGCTTAGGTGGGGGGGGCAGATACTATGGCTACACCTTC. Translation gives CASSLGGGGRYYGYTF.

V usage is TRBV12-3 or TRBV12-4 and J usage is TRBJ2-7; no clear D. This CDR3 has 13 amino acids. V lost 5 bases and J lost 5, with 13 bases in between. This CDR3 is CASSHRVNNEQYF. CDR3 coding DNA: TGTGCCAGCAGTCACAGAGTCAACAACGAGCAGTACTTC.